Listed below are T cell receptor beta chains from one sample, sequenced in a study of blood T cell repertoires in COVID-19. Sequenced by immunoSEQ multiplex PCR; TCRdb stores in-frame clones only, minus some. The sample consists of 49,000 or so clones, around 90% of them appearing once. What was sequenced was peripheral blood. These receptors were taken from a man between 50 and 59 years old with active COVID-19. CDR3s include the opening cysteine and the closing phenylalanine or tryptophan. A D gene is named only where the DNA matches it firmly. Size values are once, few and many counts, or a class for expanded clones, and some rows have none.

clone_size,d_call,v_call,j_call,cdr3_nt,cdr3_aa
NA,NA,TRBV6-5,TRBJ1-2,TGTGCCAGCAGTTGGCACCCGGGACTGGATGGCTACACCTTC,CASSWHPGLDGYTF
NA,TRBD1,TRBV6-6,TRBJ1-6,TGTGCCAGCAACACCGGGACAGGATATAATTCACCCCTCCACTTT,CASNTGTGYNSPLHF
NA,NA,TRBV6-6,TRBJ2-1,TGTGCCAGCAGTTACTCAAACCAACAGGGTGAGCAGTTCTTC,CASSYSNQQGEQFF
NA,NA,TRBV6-5,TRBJ1-2,TGTGCCAGCAGTACCTCAGATTCCTGGAACTATGGCTACACCTTC,CASSTSDSWNYGYTF
once,NA,TRBV19,TRBJ2-1,TGTGCCAGTAACGTTCCCGCCCTAAATGAGCAGTTCTTC,CASNVPALNEQFF
NA,NA,TRBV18,TRBJ2-7,TGTGCCAGCTCACCACCTTCCGGGTTCGAGCAGTACTTC,CASSPPSGFEQYF
once,TRBD2,TRBV5-1,TRBJ2-5,TGCGCCAGCGCCCCGGGGGGGGGCCAAGAGACCCAGTACTTC,CASAPGGGQETQYF
NA,NA,TRBV19,TRBJ1-4,TGTGCCAGTAGTATCCCAGGGCAGGAAAAACTGTTTTTT,CASSIPGQEKLFF
NA,TRBD1,TRBV9,TRBJ2-7,TGTGCCAGCAGCGTAGGACAGGGTCCCTCCTACGAGCAGTACTTC,CASSVGQGPSYEQYF
NA,NA,TRBV25-1,TRBJ1-4,TGTGCCAGCAGTGTGGCAGGGGCTGCTAATGAAAAACTGTTTTTT,CASSVAGAANEKLFF
NA,TRBD2,TRBV5-1,TRBJ2-5,TGCGCCAGCAGCTTGGGACTAGCGGGGGAGACCCAGTACTTC,CASSLGLAGETQYF
NA,NA,TRBV19,TRBJ1-5,TGTGCCAGCCGAACCGAGCAGGGTTGGAATCAGCCCCAGCATTTT,CASRTEQGWNQPQHF
NA,NA,TRBV2,TRBJ1-5,TGTGCCAGCAGTGAACGGACAGAGAATCAGCCCCAGCATTTT,CASSERTENQPQHF
NA,TRBD2,TRBV30,TRBJ2-2,TGTGCCTGGAGTGCACGCGGACTAGCGGGGCCCACCGGGGAGCTGTTTTTT,CAWSARGLAGPTGELFF
NA,NA,TRBV5-5,TRBJ1-1,TGTGCCAGCACCCTTGAGTATACTGAAGCTTTCTTT,CASTLEYTEAFF
NA,NA,TRBV15,TRBJ1-1,TGTGCCACCAGTATAGACAACGCTTATGAAGCTTTCTTT,CATSIDNAYEAFF
NA,TRBD2,TRBV4-2,TRBJ2-5,TGTGCCAGCAGCCAAGTCACTAGCGGGCCAAAAGAGACCCAGTACTTC,CASSQVTSGPKETQYF
NA,NA,TRBV15,TRBJ2-3,TGTGCCACCAGCAGAATGACTAGTTCAGATACGCAGTATTTT,CATSRMTSSDTQYF
once,TRBD2,TRBV6-2/TRBV6-3,TRBJ2-3,TGTGCCAGCACCCCGGGACTAGCGGGGGGCACAGATACGCAGTATTTT,CASTPGLAGGTDTQYF
NA,NA,TRBV19,TRBJ1-1,TGTGCCAGTAGAAGGGGACTCATGAACACTGAAGCTTTCTTT,CASRRGLMNTEAFF
NA,NA,TRBV7-2,TRBJ2-7,TGTGCCAGCAGCCCCGGCCCGGGGTCGGGATACGAGCAGTACTTC,CASSPGPGSGYEQYF
NA,NA,TRBV30,TRBJ1-2,TGTGCCTTCGAGACAGGTCCTCATGTCGGCTACACCTTC,CAFETGPHVGYTF
NA,NA,TRBV4-1,TRBJ2-1,TGCGCCAGCAGCCGCGTTGGAGTGGGTCAGTTCTTC,CASSRVGVGQFF
NA,NA,TRBV18,TRBJ2-2,TGTGCCAGCTCACCAGGGTCAGGCCACACCGGGGAGCTGTTTTTT,CASSPGSGHTGELFF
NA,NA,TRBV10-1,TRBJ2-1,TGCGCCAGCAGTGAGAACTTAGCTGATGAGCAGTTCTTC,CASSENLADEQFF
NA,NA,TRBV2,TRBJ1-1,TGTGCCACCTATCAGGCGAACACTGAAGCTTTCTTT,CATYQANTEAFF
NA,NA,TRBV3-1/TRBV3-2,TRBJ1-2,TGTGCCAGCAGCCAGCCCGGGGGGAGTTTCAACTATGGCTACACCTTC,CASSQPGGSFNYGYTF
NA,NA,TRBV7-9,TRBJ2-5,TGTGCCAGCAGCTCCCCCCCCCGCGACTGGGAGCCAGAGACCCAGTACTTC,CASSSPPRDWEPETQYF
NA,NA,TRBV6-5,TRBJ1-4,TGTGCCAGCAGTTACTCCCAGGGGTCGAGGGAAAAACTGTTTTTT,CASSYSQGSREKLFF
NA,TRBD1,TRBV5-1,TRBJ2-7,TGCGCCAGCAGGCCCGGGACAGGGCCCTACGAGCAGTACTTC,CASRPGTGPYEQYF
NA,NA,TRBV29-1,TRBJ2-2,TGCAGCGTTGGGACAGTCCCCGGGGAGCTGTTTTTT,CSVGTVPGELFF
NA,NA,TRBV25-1,TRBJ2-3,TGTGCCAGCAGTGAACAGCGGGCTGATCCTAGCACAGATACGCAGTATTTT,CASSEQRADPSTDTQYF
NA,NA,TRBV27,TRBJ1-2,TGTGCCAGCAGTCCAGTTCTGGGCAATTACTATGGCTACACCTTC,CASSPVLGNYYGYTF
NA,NA,TRBV10-3,TRBJ2-7,TGTGCCATCAGTGAAACACACCAATTCTACGAGCAGTACTTC,CAISETHQFYEQYF
NA,TRBD1,TRBV7-9,TRBJ1-1,TGTGCCAGCAGCTTGACAGGGATTAGGACTGAAGCTTTCTTT,CASSLTGIRTEAFF
NA,NA,TRBV7-2,TRBJ1-2,TGTGCCAGCAGCTTAGGTCTTGGCTACACCTTC,CASSLGLGYTF
NA,TRBD2,TRBV2,TRBJ2-7,TGTGCCAGCAGGGCCGGGACTAGCGCGGGGTGGGCTTCCTACGAGCAGTACTTC,CASRAGTSAGWASYEQYF
NA,NA,TRBV6-4,TRBJ1-2,TGTGCCACAAAACTTAACCGGGATTCCCCAATAGGTGCCACCTTC,CATKLNRDSPIGATF
NA,TRBD2,TRBV6-6,TRBJ2-1,TGTGCCAGCAGACTAGCGGCCTACAATGAGCAGTTCTTC,CASRLAAYNEQFF
once,TRBD1,TRBV5-8,TRBJ1-2,TGTGCCAGCAGTCGGACAGGGACCTATGGCTACACCTTC,CASSRTGTYGYTF
NA,NA,TRBV9,TRBJ2-3,TGTGCCAGCACTACGGGGTTCACAGATACGCAGTATTTT,CASTTGFTDTQYF
few,NA,TRBV5-1,TRBJ2-7,TGCGCCAGCAGCCCCGAGGGTTACGAGCAGTACTTC,CASSPEGYEQYF
few,NA,TRBV7-6,TRBJ1-2,TGTGCCAGCAGCTTAGCTAACGGCTATGGCTACACCTTC,CASSLANGYGYTF
NA,NA,TRBV25-1,TRBJ2-2,TGTGCCAGCAGTGAATATACAGTCAAGAACACCGGGGAGCTGTTTTTT,CASSEYTVKNTGELFF
NA,TRBD1,TRBV5-1,TRBJ1-4,TGCGCCAGCAGCTTGGATACAGGGGGTGAAAAACTGTTTTTT,CASSLDTGGEKLFF
NA,NA,TRBV5-1,TRBJ2-2,TGCGCCAGCAGCTCACAGGGCACCGGGGAGCTGTTTTTT,CASSSQGTGELFF
NA,NA,TRBV7-2,TRBJ1-1,TGTGCCAGCAGCTTATACCAGGATACTGAAGCTTTCTTT,CASSLYQDTEAFF
NA,NA,TRBV7-6,TRBJ2-2,TGTGCCAGCAGCGCCGGGACTGCCTTGACCGGGGAGCTGTTTTTT,CASSAGTALTGELFF
NA,TRBD1,TRBV6-6,TRBJ2-7,TGTGCCAGCAGTATCACCCGGGACAGAAACTACGAGCAGTACTTC,CASSITRDRNYEQYF
NA,TRBD1,TRBV7-9,TRBJ1-1,TGTGCCAGCAGGGAGGGACAGGGTACTGAAGCTTTCTTT,CASREGQGTEAFF
NA,NA,TRBV27,TRBJ2-5,TGTGCCAGCAGTTTCCGGCAGGGTAGAGAGACCCAGTACTTC,CASSFRQGRETQYF
few,TRBD1,TRBV2,TRBJ1-2,TGTGCCAGCAGTGGGACAGGGGAGGATGGCTACACCTTC,CASSGTGEDGYTF
NA,NA,TRBV20-1,TRBJ2-5,TGCAGTGCTAGTAGAGGGGGAGAGACCCAGTACTTC,CSASRGGETQYF